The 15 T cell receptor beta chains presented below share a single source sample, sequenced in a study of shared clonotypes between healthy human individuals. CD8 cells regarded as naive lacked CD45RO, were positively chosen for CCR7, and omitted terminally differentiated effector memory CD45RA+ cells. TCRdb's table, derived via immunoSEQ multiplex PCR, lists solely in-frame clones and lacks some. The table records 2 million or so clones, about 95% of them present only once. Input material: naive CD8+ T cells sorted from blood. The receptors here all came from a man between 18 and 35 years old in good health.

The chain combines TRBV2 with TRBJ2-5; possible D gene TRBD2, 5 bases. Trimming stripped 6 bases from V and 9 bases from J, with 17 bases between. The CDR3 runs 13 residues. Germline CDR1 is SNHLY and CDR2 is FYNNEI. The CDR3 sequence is CASRDEGLAPQYF. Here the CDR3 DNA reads TGTGCCAGCAGGGACGAGGGTCTAGCCCCCCAGTACTTC.

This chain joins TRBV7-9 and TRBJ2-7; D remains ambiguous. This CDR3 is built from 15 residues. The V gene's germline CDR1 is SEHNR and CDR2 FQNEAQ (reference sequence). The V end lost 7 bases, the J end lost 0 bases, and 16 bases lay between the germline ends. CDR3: CASTKQNWDSYEQYF. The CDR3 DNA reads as TGTGCCAGCACCAAACAAAACTGGGACTCCTACGAGCAGTACTTC.

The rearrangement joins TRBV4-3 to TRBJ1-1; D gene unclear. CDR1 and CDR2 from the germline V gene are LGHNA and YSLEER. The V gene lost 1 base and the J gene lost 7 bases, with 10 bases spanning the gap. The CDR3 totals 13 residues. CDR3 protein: CASSQASFLEAFF. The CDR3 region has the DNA TGCGCCAGCAGCCAAGCATCCTTTCTTGAAGCTTTCTTT.

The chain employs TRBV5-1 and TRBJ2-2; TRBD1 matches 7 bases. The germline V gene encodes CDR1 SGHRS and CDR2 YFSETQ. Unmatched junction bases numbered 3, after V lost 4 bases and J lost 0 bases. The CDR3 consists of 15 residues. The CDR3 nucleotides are TGCGCCAGCAGCCTGACAGGGACGAACACCGGGGAGCTGTTTTTT. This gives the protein CASSLTGTNTGELFF.

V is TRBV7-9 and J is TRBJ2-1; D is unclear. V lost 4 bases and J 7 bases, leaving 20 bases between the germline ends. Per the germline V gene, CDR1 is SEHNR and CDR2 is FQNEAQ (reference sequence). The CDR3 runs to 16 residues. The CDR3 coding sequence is TGTGCCAGCAGCTCCCCATGGGCCGGTACAAGGAATGAGCAGTTCTTC. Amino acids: CASSSPWAGTRNEQFF.

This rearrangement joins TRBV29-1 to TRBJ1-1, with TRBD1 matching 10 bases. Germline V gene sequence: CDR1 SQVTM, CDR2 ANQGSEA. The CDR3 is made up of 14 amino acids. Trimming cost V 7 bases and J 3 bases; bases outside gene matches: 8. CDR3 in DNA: TGCAGCGCTAGGACAGGGGGGTTTGACACTGAAGCTTTCTTT. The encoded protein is CSARTGGFDTEAFF.

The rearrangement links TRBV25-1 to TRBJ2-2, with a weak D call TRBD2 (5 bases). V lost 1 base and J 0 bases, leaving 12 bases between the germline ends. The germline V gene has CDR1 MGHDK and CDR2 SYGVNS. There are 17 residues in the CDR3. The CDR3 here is CASSEFLPGTNTGELFF. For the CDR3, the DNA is TGTGCCAGCAGTGAATTTCTTCCGGGAACGAACACCGGGGAGCTGTTTTTT.

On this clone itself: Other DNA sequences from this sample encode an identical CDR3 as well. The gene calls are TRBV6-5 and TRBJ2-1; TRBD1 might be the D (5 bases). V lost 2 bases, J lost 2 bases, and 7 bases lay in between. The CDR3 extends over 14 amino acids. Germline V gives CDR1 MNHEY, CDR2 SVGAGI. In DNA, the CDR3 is TGTGCCAGCAGTTACGGGGCTGCCTACAATGAGCAGTTCTTC. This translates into CASSYGAAYNEQFF.

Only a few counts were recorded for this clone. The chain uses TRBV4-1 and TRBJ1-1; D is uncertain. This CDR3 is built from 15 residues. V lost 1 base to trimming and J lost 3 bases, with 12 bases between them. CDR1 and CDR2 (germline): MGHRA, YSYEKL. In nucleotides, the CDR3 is TGCGCCAGCAGCCAAGGGCCGGGGAGGGACACTGAAGCTTTCTTT. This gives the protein CASSQGPGRDTEAFF.

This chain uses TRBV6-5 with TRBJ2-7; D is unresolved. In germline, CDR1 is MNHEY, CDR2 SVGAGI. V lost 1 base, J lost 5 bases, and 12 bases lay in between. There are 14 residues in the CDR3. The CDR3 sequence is CASSYYGPEDEQYF. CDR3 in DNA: TGTGCCAGCAGTTACTATGGGCCAGAAGACGAGCAGTACTTC.

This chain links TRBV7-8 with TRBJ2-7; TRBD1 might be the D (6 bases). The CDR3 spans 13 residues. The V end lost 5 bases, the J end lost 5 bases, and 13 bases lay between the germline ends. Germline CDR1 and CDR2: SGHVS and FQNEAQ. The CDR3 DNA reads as TGTGCCAGCAGCCAACGGGACAAACACGAGCAGTACTTC. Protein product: CASSQRDKHEQYF.

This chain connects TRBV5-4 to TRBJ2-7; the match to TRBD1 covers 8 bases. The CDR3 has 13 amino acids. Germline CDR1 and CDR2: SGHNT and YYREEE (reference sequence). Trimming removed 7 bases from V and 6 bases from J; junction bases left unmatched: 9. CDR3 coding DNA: TGTGCCAGCGGGGAGCAGGGGGCGCCCGAGCAGTACTTC. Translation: CASGEQGAPEQYF.

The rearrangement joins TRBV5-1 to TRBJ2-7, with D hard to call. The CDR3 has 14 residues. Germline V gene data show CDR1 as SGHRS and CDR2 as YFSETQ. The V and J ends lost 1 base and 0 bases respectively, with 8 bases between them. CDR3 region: CASSLTLDSYEQYF. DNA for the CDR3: TGCGCCAGCAGCTTGACCCTTGACTCCTACGAGCAGTACTTC.

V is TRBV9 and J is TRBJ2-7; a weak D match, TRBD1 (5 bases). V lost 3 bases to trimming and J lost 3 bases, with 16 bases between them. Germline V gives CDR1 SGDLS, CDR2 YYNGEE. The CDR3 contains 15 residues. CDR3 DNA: TGTGCCAGCAGCGCAACAGGTGGTACAGGCTACGAGCAGTACTTC. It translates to CASSATGGTGYEQYF.

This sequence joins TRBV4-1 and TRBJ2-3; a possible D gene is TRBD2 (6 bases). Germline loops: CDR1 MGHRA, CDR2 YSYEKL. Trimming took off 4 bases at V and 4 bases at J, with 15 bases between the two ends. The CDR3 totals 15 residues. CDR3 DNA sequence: TGCGCCAGCAGCCTTATCAGGCGGGACGCAGATACGCAGTATTTT. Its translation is CASSLIRRDADTQYF.